This T cell receptor beta chain was captured by sequencing in a study of T cells expressing NK-cell markers (dated by TCRdb to about 2020). Regarding the complete study: TCR beta-chain repertoires were profiled in sorted CD3+CD56+NKG2C+, CD3+CD56+NKG2C- and CD3+CD56-NKG2C+ T-cell subsets from about 8 donors. Seven of the eight sequenced donors were HCMV-seropositive and one was HCMV-seronegative. Randomly selected healthy volunteers, three men and five women, were used as the eight sequenced donors. Illumina HiSeq 2000/2500, MiSeq or NextSeq was used to sequence libraries as 2 x 150 bp reads. Broader findings and caveats from the paper: It remained unclear whether the expanded NKG2C-expressing T cell clones were specific for HCMV antigens. In more than five donors, the dominant CD3+CD56+NKG2C+ clonotypes were found to rank among the top 10 CD8+ clonotypes and to make up about 1.0-8% of CD8+ T cells. Those dominant clonotypes were again the most abundant among CD3+CD56-NKG2C+ cells in four donors, at roughly 28.3-65%.

To determine HCMV serostatus, a commercial ELISA kit was used to detect HCMV-specific IgG in serum. Ficoll density gradient centrifugation was used to isolate peripheral blood mononuclear cells from blood. Via the germline V gene, CDR1 is SGHTA and CDR2 FQGNSA. The CDR3 spans 13 residues, from the cysteine through the phenylalanine. The entry carries no DNA sequence. Regarding this clonotype: What antigen it recognizes has not been identified.

The sample was run on an Illumina HiSeq 2000. TCR beta cDNA libraries were made by 5'RACE template switching that added a universal primer site and unique molecular identifiers. cDNA synthesis was primed from the TCR beta constant segment and was followed by two successive PCR amplification steps. As for how the authors treated the data: MIGEC was used to demultiplex reads and group reads by UMI, and MiTCR was used to assemble and quantify clonotypes. Only TCR cDNA sequences supported by at least two reads were kept to exclude erroneous sequences. The tcR package was used for downstream repertoire analysis, with clonotypes matched between fractions based on CDR3 nucleotide sequence plus V segment. VDJmatch was used to annotate antigen specificity against VDJdb, with one amino acid substitution in CDR3 permitted. The reads were reprocessed in TCRdb, with one entry per CDR3 protein sequence and no accompanying DNA. TCRdb's processing, not the authors', yielded these V and J calls. The sample has roughly 300,000 distinct CDR3 sequences on record. 4% to 5% of the sample belongs to the ten largest clones.

The specimen was blood T cells: a sorted CD56 or NKG2C T cell subset, CD4+ or CD8+ T cells, or bulk PBMC T cells (not recorded which). The sequence came from a woman between 18 and 69 years old in good health. The chain links TRBV7-2 with TRBJ2-2. The encoded CDR3 is CASSSKTTGELFF.